These 10 T cell receptor beta chains share one sample of origin, sequenced in a study of vaccination and CD4 T cells after COVID-19. Cultured CD4+ T-cell DNA underwent Oncomine TCR Beta short-read sequencing. Using its own MiXCR run on the PCR reads, TCRdb lists one record per CDR3 protein. The profile shows about 18,000 distinct CDR3 sequences, 50% to 70% of them singletons. Antigens of these TCRs are unknown. Treatment here: approximately 9-day PBMC culture with coronavirus spike peptide pools or control peptides (ViraFEST assay). Source: CD4+ T cells from blood, cultured in vitro, taken after SARS-CoV-2 vaccination. These TCRs come from a human donor who had recovered from COVID-19.

V gene TRBV6-2 or TRBV6-3 combines with J gene TRBJ1-5; D not certain. The V gene's germline CDR1 is MNHEY and CDR2 SVGEGT. The CDR3 covers 13 residues. V was trimmed by 0 bases and J by 6 bases, leaving 6 bases between them. The CDR3 loop is CASSYSRVQPQHF. In nucleotides, the CDR3 is TGTGCCAGCAGTTACTCGAGGGTTCAGCCCCAGCATTTT.

The genes are TRBV18 and TRBJ2-7; possibly TRBD2 for D (5 bases). Trimming stripped 2 bases from V and 3 bases from J, with 14 bases between. The CDR3 has 15 amino acids. The germline CDR1 and CDR2 sequences are KGHSH and LQKENI. The CDR3 sequence: CASSPMSGRDYEQYF. The CDR3 coding sequence is TGTGCCAGCTCACCAATGAGTGGCCGGGACTACGAGCAGTACTTC.

V and J are TRBV6-1 and TRBJ1-2; perhaps TRBD1 as D (6 bases). This CDR3 is built from 12 residues. Trimming left V 7 bases short and J 9 bases short, with 15 bases between. Germline V gene data show CDR1 as MNHNS and CDR2 as SASEGT. The CDR3 here is CASTHTGFSYTF. DNA of the CDR3: TGTGCCAGCACCCATACAGGGTTCAGCTACACCTTC.

The chain combines TRBV6-2 or TRBV6-3 with TRBJ1-5; no clear D. Trimming stripped 5 bases from V and 3 bases from J, with 11 bases between. Germline-derived CDR1 and CDR2 are MNHEY and SVGEGT. The CDR3 contains 14 residues. The CDR3, as DNA: TGTGCCAGCAGTCTTACAGCCTCCAATCAGCCCCAGCATTTT. Translating it yields CASSLTASNQPQHF.

This chain links TRBV5-4 with TRBJ2-3, with D possibly TRBD2 on 6 matching bases. The CDR3 consists of 14 residues. CDR1 and CDR2 from the germline V gene are SGHNT and YYREEE (reference sequence). V shed 4 bases and J shed 4 bases, with 13 bases lying between them. As DNA, the CDR3 is TGTGCCAGCAGCCTGTCTAGCGCGGCAGATACGCAGTATTTT. Residues: CASSLSSAADTQYF. Together with reference TRBV5-4 and TRBJ2-3, the CDR3 gives the full variable domain: ETGVTQSPTHLIKTRGQQVTLRCSSQSGHNTVSWYQQALGQGPQFIFQYYREEENGRGNFPPRFSGLQFPNYSSELNVNALELDDSALYLCASSLSSAADTQYFGPGTRLTVL.

The rearrangement uses TRBV6-1 and TRBJ1-2, with TRBD1 matching 9 bases. J lost 8 bases, V lost 5 bases, and 9 bases had no gene match. The CDR3 runs to 14 residues. Germline-derived CDR1 and CDR2 are MNHNS and SASEGT. CDR3 loop: CASSRQGDTRGYTF. CDR3 sequence (DNA): TGTGCCAGCAGTCGACAGGGGGACACAAGAGGCTACACCTTC.

This chain uses TRBV25-1 with TRBJ2-7, with D maybe TRBD2 (7 bases). The CDR3 totals 12 residues. The V end was cut by 8 bases, the J end by 7 bases, with 15 bases between. The germline CDR1 and CDR2 sequences are MGHDK and SYGVNS. This chain's CDR3 is CASGGGAPEQYF. The DNA for the CDR3 is TGTGCCAGCGGGGGGGGGGCCCCAGAGCAGTACTTC.

The CDR3, as DNA: TGTGCCAGCAGCTTAGGTTTAGGGGGACAGGGGTATGGCTACACCTTC. This codes for CASSLGLGGQGYGYTF. V and J are TRBV7-8 and TRBJ1-2, with 10 positions matching TRBD1. The CDR3 is 16 residues long. The ends lost 1 base at V and 5 bases at J; junction bases unmatched: 7. In germline, CDR1 is SGHVS, CDR2 FQNEAQ. Filled out from reference TRBV7-8 and TRBJ1-2, the complete variable domain reads GAGVSQSPRYKVAKRGQDVALRCDPISGHVSLFWYQQALGQGPEFLTYFQNEAQLDKSGLPSDRFFAERPEGSVSTLKIQRTQQEDSAVYLCASSLGLGGQGYGYTFGSGTRLTVV.

The rearrangement links TRBV27 to TRBJ1-2; D unresolved. CDR3 length equals 14 residues. Trimming stripped 4 bases from V and 4 bases from J, with 13 bases between. The V gene's germline CDR1 is MNHEY and CDR2 SMNVEV (reference sequence). The CDR3 is CASSSSPRIYGYTF. The CDR3 DNA is TGTGCCAGCAGTTCATCCCCCAGGATCTATGGCTACACCTTC.

V is TRBV12-3 or TRBV12-4 and J is TRBJ1-6; unclear D gene. The CDR3 has 13 amino acids. Trimming removed 4 bases from V and 3 bases from J, with 4 bases in between. CDR3 DNA sequence: TGTGCCAGCAGTTCAGACTATAATTCACCCCTCCACTTT. Amino acids: CASSSDYNSPLHF.